The 29 T cell receptor beta chains reported below all come from one sample, sequenced in a study of radiotherapy plus CTLA-4 blockade in lung cancer. The data were produced by immunoSEQ multiplex PCR, yet TCRdb's version contains in-frame clones alone and is incomplete. The table has some 80,000 clones, roughly four fifths seen once; the top ten hold approximately 0.8%. Sequenced material: peripheral blood, taken from a patient treated with radiotherapy plus ipilimumab. Receptors originate from a human donor with non-small cell lung cancer who had stable disease on radiotherapy plus ipilimumab.

The chain joins TRBV7-2 to TRBJ2-7, with TRBD2 matching over 11 bases. The J segment lost 4 bases and the V segment lost 6 bases, leaving 8 bases of the junction unmatched. Germline loops: CDR1 SGHTA, CDR2 FQGNSA. The CDR3 extends over 15 amino acids. The CDR3 loop is CASSPTSGGSYEQYF. CDR3 DNA sequence: TGTGCCAGCAGTCCTACTAGCGGGGGCTCGTACGAGCAGTACTTC.

The chain combines TRBV19 with TRBJ2-1; TRBD2 matches 7 bases. In germline, CDR1 is LNHDA, CDR2 SQIVND (reference sequence). CDR3 length equals 15 residues. Trimming at V came to 3 bases and at J to 0 bases, leaving 2 bases not matched to a gene. The CDR3 here is CASSMGGISYNEQFF. CDR3 DNA: TGTGCCAGTAGTATGGGAGGGATCTCCTACAATGAGCAGTTCTTC.

This clone was recorded once. The chain employs TRBV9 and TRBJ1-1; 8 positions agree with TRBD1. CDR1 is SGDLS and CDR2 is YYNGEE in the germline V gene. The V gene end was trimmed by 3 bases and the J gene end by 11 bases; junction bases not matched to a gene: 18. The CDR3 is 16 amino acids. CDR3 nucleotides: TGTGCCAGCAGCGCGAACCCAACAGGGGGGGGTGTCGGGGCTTTCTTT. This gives the protein CASSANPTGGGVGAFF. The whole variable domain, remainder taken from reference TRBV9 and TRBJ1-1, is DSGVTQTPKHLITATGQRVTLRCSPRSGDLSVYWYQQSLDQGLQFLIQYYNGEERAKGNILERFSAQQFPDLHSELNLSSLELGDSALYFCASSANPTGGGVGAFFGQGTRLTVV.

The chain has TRBV2 and TRBJ1-4, with TRBD1 matching 7 bases. The CDR3 runs 17 residues. V dropped 4 bases and J dropped 0; count of bases not matched to a gene: 8. Per germline, CDR1 SNHLY and CDR2 FYNNEI. The CDR3 protein is CASSARQGVATNEKLFF. The CDR3, as DNA: TGTGCCAGCAGTGCCCGACAGGGTGTTGCAACTAATGAAAAACTGTTTTTT.

The chain is built from TRBV19 and TRBJ1-4; no clear D gene. The CDR3 sequence is 12 residues long. The V gene's germline CDR1 is LNHDA and CDR2 SQIVND (reference sequence). V was pared by 9 bases and J by 10 bases, with 15 bases between. DNA of the CDR3: TGTGCCAGAGGGAGGAGGGAAGGAAAACTGTTTTTT. As protein: CARGRREGKLFF.

This clone was detected only once. The chain uses TRBV11-2 and TRBJ1-2; D gene ambiguous. The CDR3 has 13 amino acids. Germline CDR1 and CDR2: SGHAT and FQNNGV. The V end was cut by 2 bases, the J end by 4 bases, with 8 bases between. The CDR3 spells CASSLSGVYGYTF. The CDR3 nucleotides are TGTGCCAGCAGCTTAAGTGGAGTCTATGGCTACACCTTC.

The rearrangement links TRBV7-9 to TRBJ2-3; D is uncertain. The CDR3 contains 13 residues. Trimming pared 0 bases from V and 0 bases from J, leaving 1 base between. CDR1 and CDR2 (germline): SEHNR, FQNEAQ (reference sequence). The CDR3 region is CASSLASTDTQYF. The CDR3 DNA reads TGTGCCAGCAGCTTAGCTAGCACAGATACGCAGTATTTT.

The rearrangement links TRBV11-2 to TRBJ2-3; 9 bases line up with TRBD2. This CDR3 contains 18 residues. Germline lookup yields CDR1 SGHAT and CDR2 FQNNGV. The junction had 17 bases not matched to a gene; V was cut back by 7 bases and J by 3 bases. The CDR3 loop is CASTSTWRGGRGTDTQYF. In nucleotides, the CDR3 is TGTGCCAGCACCTCGACTTGGCGGGGGGGCCGAGGAACAGATACGCAGTATTTT.

V is TRBV10-1 and J is TRBJ2-3; 7 positions match TRBD1. The CDR3 totals 13 residues. J was trimmed by 7 bases and V by 10 bases; bases with no gene match: 11. Germline loops: CDR1 WNHNN, CDR2 SYGVQD (reference sequence). This CDR3 is CATSTGWTNTQYF. Written as DNA, the CDR3 is TGCGCCACTTCGACAGGGTGGACAAATACGCAGTATTTT.

The chain links TRBV27 to TRBJ2-1; D gene unclear. The CDR3 is 10 residues long. Per the germline V gene, CDR1 is MNHEY and CDR2 is SMNVEV (reference sequence). V was clipped by 6 bases and J by 5 bases, with 2 bases between them. CDR3 nucleotides: TGTGCCAGCAGCAACAATGAGCAGTTCTTC. It encodes CASSNNEQFF.

The chain uses TRBV11-2 and TRBJ2-5; D unclear. The CDR3 sequence is 14 residues long. Looked up from germline, CDR1 is SGHAT and CDR2 is FQNNGV. V shed 3 bases and J shed 3 bases, with 11 bases lying between them. CDR3 nucleotides: TGTGCCAGCAGCTTCGGTGGATACGAAGAGACCCAGTACTTC. It specifies CASSFGGYEETQYF.

V usage is TRBV28 and J usage is TRBJ2-5; possibly TRBD2 for D (5 bases). V was shortened by 1 base and J by 7 bases, with 16 bases between the two germline ends. Germline V CDR1 and CDR2: MDHEN, SYDVKM. This CDR3 has 15 residues. DNA for the CDR3: TGTGCCAGCAGTTTATCGCTAACGGGATCTTCGACCCAGTACTTC. The encoded protein is CASSLSLTGSSTQYF.

The chain is built from TRBV5-1 and TRBJ2-3, with 9 nucleotides matching TRBD1. Unmatched junction bases numbered 4, after V lost 4 bases and J lost 4 bases. The CDR3 consists of 14 residues. The germline V gene encodes CDR1 SGHRS and CDR2 YFSETQ. DNA for the CDR3: TGCGCCAGCAGCACAGGGGGCGCGGCAGATACGCAGTATTTT. Translating gives CASSTGGAADTQYF.

The rearrangement uses TRBV4-3 and TRBJ1-2; no definite D call. This CDR3 has 14 amino acids. The germline gives CDR1 LGHNA, CDR2 YSLEER. The V end was cut by 2 bases, the J end by 5 bases, with 12 bases between. The DNA of the CDR3 is TGCGCCAGCAGCCAATCCCTCAGTACTTATGGCTACACCTTC. Residues: CASSQSLSTYGYTF.

The CDR3 DNA sequence: TGTGCCAGTAGTACCCAGACAAATAGCGTGAACACTGAAGCTTTCTTT. Its translation is CASSTQTNSVNTEAFF. This rearrangement joins TRBV19 to TRBJ1-1; D gene uncertain. Germline CDR1 reads LNHDA; CDR2 reads SQIVND (reference sequence). The CDR3 contains 16 residues. V shed 4 bases and J shed 0 bases, with 15 bases lying between them.

Here the CDR3 reads CASSQSKATGELFF. Written as DNA, the CDR3 is TGTGCCAGCAGCCAATCGAAGGCCACCGGGGAGCTGTTTTTT. The chain couples TRBV16 to TRBJ2-2; D is ambiguous. Trimming left V 0 bases short and J 4 bases short, with 6 bases between. Germline lookup yields CDR1 KGHSY and CDR2 FQNENV. This CDR3 spans 14 amino acids.

This clone was counted between two and nine times. This chain links TRBV27 with TRBJ2-1; maybe TRBD1 (5 bases). Germline CDR1 and CDR2: MNHEY and SMNVEV (reference sequence). CDR3 length: 14 amino acids. Trimming removed 4 bases at V and 4 bases at J, with 11 bases between. The CDR3: CASSWQGNYNEQFF. For the CDR3, the DNA is TGTGCCAGCAGTTGGCAGGGAAATTACAATGAGCAGTTCTTC.

The chain employs TRBV29-1 and TRBJ1-2; D might be TRBD1 (6 bases). The germline CDR1 and CDR2 sequences are SQVTM and ANQGSEA. This CDR3 comprises 17 residues. V was clipped by 0 bases and J by 0 bases, with 17 bases between them. The chain's CDR3 is CSVEDRVTGLANYGYTF. The CDR3 DNA is TGCAGCGTTGAAGATCGCGTGACAGGACTAGCTAACTATGGCTACACCTTC.

The chain recombines TRBV28 with TRBJ1-2; D is unclear. This CDR3 is 15 amino acids long. Per the germline V gene, CDR1 is MDHEN and CDR2 is SYDVKM. The V end lost 4 bases, the J end lost 3 bases, and 15 bases lay between the germline ends. This CDR3 is CASSSPDRPYYGYTF. CDR3 DNA: TGTGCCAGCAGTTCCCCAGACCGACCCTACTATGGCTACACCTTC.

This clone was counted only a few times. The CDR3 nucleotides are TGTGCCAGTAGTAAAATTGCAGGCTTCACAGATACGCAGTATTTT. Translating it yields CASSKIAGFTDTQYF. The chain is built from TRBV19 and TRBJ2-3; no clear D gene. The CDR3 contains 15 residues. V shed 4 bases and J shed 2 bases, with 13 bases lying between them. Germline V CDR1 and CDR2: LNHDA, SQIVND (reference sequence).

The chain couples TRBV7-9 to TRBJ2-7; perhaps TRBD1 as D (5 bases). The germline V gene has CDR1 SEHNR and CDR2 FQNEAQ (reference sequence). Trimming left V 8 bases short and J 8 bases short, with 13 bases between. The CDR3 runs to 11 residues. The CDR3 loop reads CASDRQTQQYF. For the CDR3, the DNA is TGTGCCAGCGACCGACAGACTCAGCAGTACTTC.

The chain carries TRBV9 and TRBJ1-2; TRBD1 agrees at 9 bases. This CDR3 has 15 amino acids. Germline trimming cut 2 bases from V and 8 bases from J; bases unmatched to any gene: 10. Germline V gene sequence: CDR1 SGDLS, CDR2 YYNGEE. The DNA of the CDR3 is TGTGCCAGCAGCGTTCTGACAGGGGGTATCGGAGGCTACACCTTC. Translating gives CASSVLTGGIGGYTF.

The gene calls are TRBV7-2 and TRBJ2-3, with TRBD2 identical over 11 bases. With 5 bases clipped from V and 0 bases from J, the junction kept 1 base outside the gene matches. Per the germline V gene, CDR1 is SGHTA and CDR2 is FQGNSA. The CDR3 sequence is 15 residues long. CDR3: CASSTSGGSTDTQYF. The CDR3 DNA sequence: TGTGCCAGCAGCACTAGCGGGGGTAGCACAGATACGCAGTATTTT. Together with reference TRBV7-2 and TRBJ2-3, the CDR3 gives the full variable domain: GAGVSQSPSNKVTEKGKDVELRCDPISGHTALYWYRQSLGQGLEFLIYFQGNSAPDKSGLPSDRFSAERTGGSVSTLTIQRTQQEDSAVYLCASSTSGGSTDTQYFGPGTRLTVL.

Of note for this clone: In the same sample, other DNA sequences code for this CDR3. This chain joins TRBV7-9 and TRBJ1-1, with D hard to call. From germline, CDR1 is SEHNR and CDR2 FQNEAQ (reference sequence). The CDR3 extends over 13 amino acids. Trimming stripped 2 bases from V and 2 bases from J, with 6 bases between. This CDR3 reads CASSLKANTEAFF. The CDR3 DNA is TGTGCCAGCAGCTTAAAGGCCAACACTGAAGCTTTCTTT.

This rearrangement joins TRBV10-3 to TRBJ2-1; 8 positions agree with TRBD2. The V gene end was trimmed by 8 bases and the J gene end by 8 bases; junction bases not matched to a gene: 5. This CDR3 contains 12 residues. CDR1 is ENHRY, CDR2 SYGVKD, per germline. In DNA, the CDR3 is TGTGCCATCCGCAGAGCGGGGGATGAGCAGTTCTTC. As protein: CAIRRAGDEQFF.

J is TRBJ1-3 and V is TRBV5-4; D unresolved. V lost 5 bases and J lost 0, with 12 bases in between. CDR3 size: 15 residues. Germline lookup yields CDR1 SGHNT and CDR2 YYREEE (reference sequence). CDR3 region: CASRPEMSSGNTIYF. As DNA, the CDR3 is TGTGCCAGCAGGCCTGAAATGAGCTCTGGAAACACCATATATTTT.

The chain joins TRBV2 to TRBJ1-4; TRBD1 is a possible D gene (6 bases). Germline V gene lookup returns CDR1 SNHLY and CDR2 FYNNEI. The CDR3 spans 13 residues. Trimming cost V 7 bases and J 5 bases, with 11 bases left between them. CDR3 sequence reads: CASNGQPNEKLFF. The CDR3 DNA reads as TGTGCCAGCAATGGACAGCCCAATGAAAAACTGTTTTTT.

Comments on this clone: The identical CDR3 is also encoded by other nucleotide sequences in the sample. The chain uses TRBV30 and TRBJ2-1; possibly TRBD1 for D (6 bases). The CDR3 runs to 14 residues. Trimming removed 5 bases from V and 0 bases from J, with 11 bases in between. The germline CDR1 and CDR2 sequences are GTSNPN and SVGIG (reference sequence). Here the CDR3 DNA reads TGTGCCTGGTCCAGGGGTGGCTCCTACAATGAGCAGTTCTTC. This translates into CAWSRGGSYNEQFF.

This clone came up a few times. The chain couples TRBV2 to TRBJ2-5; D is perhaps TRBD2 (5 bases). The CDR3 is made up of 15 amino acids. Germline assignment: CDR1 SNHLY and CDR2 FYNNEI. Trimming shortened V by 5 bases and J by 5 bases, and 18 bases separated the two germline ends. CDR3 residues: CASSRTLTGSETQYF. Here the CDR3 DNA reads TGTGCCAGCAGTCGAACCCTGACGGGGAGCGAGACCCAGTACTTC.